A selection of T cell receptor beta chains follows, all from one sample in a study of T-cell reconstitution after alpha-beta-depleted transplantation in children. One entry per CDR3 protein results from TCRdb running MiXCR on the PCR reads. The table includes fewer than 250,000 distinct CDR3 sequences, 8.2% detected once. The sample in question was PBMCs, mostly from graft donor cells, obtained 180 days after TCRalphabeta/CD19-depleted stem cell transplant. The receptors were sampled from a male patient between 5 and 17 years old who had a stem cell transplant for acute lymphoblastic leukemia, so the T cells may come from the graft donor. Each CDR3 is given with its conserved first and last residue. Each record gives: V gene, D gene, clone size, J gene, CDR3 DNA, CDR3 protein. A D gene is named only where the DNA matches it firmly. Where a row states a size, it is once, few, many or the class of an expanded clone; other rows omit it.

>TRBV7-8|NA|many|TRBJ2-7
TGTGCCAGCAGCTTGGGTAGGACCTACGAGCAGTACTTC
CASSLGRTYEQYF
>TRBV4-1|TRBD2|many|TRBJ2-1
TGCGCCAGCAGCCAAGAAGGACCCCTTGGCGGGGGGTTGGTCAATGAGCAGTTCTTC
CASSQEGPLGGGLVNEQFF
>TRBV28|NA|many|TRBJ1-3
TGTGCCAGCACCTTGGCGGGGGTGGGAAACACCATATATTTT
CASTLAGVGNTIYF
>TRBV28|NA|once|TRBJ1-5
TGTGCCAGCAGTTTATACAGTCCCAATCAGCCCCAGCATTTT
CASSLYSPNQPQHF
>TRBV3-1|NA|many|TRBJ2-7
TGTGCCAGCAGCCAAGTCGTGGGACCCTACGAGCAGTACTTC
CASSQVVGPYEQYF
>TRBV9|NA|many|TRBJ2-1
TGTGCCAGCAGCGTAGGCGCCCGTGAGCAGTTCTTC
CASSVGAREQFF
>TRBV19|NA|NA|TRBJ2-1
TGTGCCAGTTCCGACTTGAGCTCCTACAATGAGCAGTTCTTC
CASSDLSSYNEQFF
>TRBV4-1|TRBD2|many|TRBJ2-2
TGCGCCAGCAGCCAAGGACTAGCGAAGGCCGGGGAGCTGTTTTTT
CASSQGLAKAGELFF
>TRBV11-1|TRBD2|many|TRBJ2-2
TGTGCCAGCAGCTACCGAATGACTAGCGGGAGATTAAACACCGGGGAGCTGTTTTTT
CASSYRMTSGRLNTGELFF
>TRBV7-2|NA|many|TRBJ1-1
TGTGCCAGCCGTCTTTTACCAAACCTCCACACTGAAGCTTTCTTT
CASRLLPNLHTEAFF
>TRBV20-1|NA|many|TRBJ2-7
TGCAGTGCTAGAGATCGCGCAGGGTCCTACGAGCAGTACTTC
CSARDRAGSYEQYF
>TRBV20-1|NA|many|TRBJ2-5
TGCAGTGCCTGGGCCATGCGGGAGACCCAGTACTTC
CSAWAMRETQYF
>TRBV7-9|TRBD1|many|TRBJ2-1
TGTGCCAGCAGCCCAAACCCCGGGACAGGGGTTTCCAATGAGCAGTTCTTC
CASSPNPGTGVSNEQFF
>TRBV4-3|TRBD2|many|TRBJ2-2
TGCGCCAGCAGCCAAGAATGGGGACTAGCGGCTAACACCGGGGAGCTGTTTTTT
CASSQEWGLAANTGELFF
>TRBV20-1|NA|many|TRBJ2-3
TGCAGTGTTACGACTAGATCAACAGATACGCAGTATTTT
CSVTTRSTDTQYF
>TRBV6-5|TRBD1|few|TRBJ1-1
TGTGCCAGCAGTTACTCGAGGACAGGGCAAGGGTACACTGAAGCTTTCTTT
CASSYSRTGQGYTEAFF
>TRBV20-1|NA|few|TRBJ2-2
TGCAGTGCTAGAGATCCCAGGAGCACCGGGGAGCTGTTTTTT
CSARDPRSTGELFF
>TRBV6-5|NA|many|TRBJ1-6
TGTGCCAGCAGACCCGCGGGACATTATAATTCACCCCTCCACTTT
CASRPAGHYNSPLHF
>TRBV7-2|NA|many|TRBJ1-3
TGTGCCAGCAGCTTACGCCCCTCTGGAAACACCATATATTTT
CASSLRPSGNTIYF
>TRBV5-1|TRBD1|many|TRBJ1-2
TGCGCCAGCAGCGACCCACAGGGGATCGACTATGGCTACACCTTC
CASSDPQGIDYGYTF
>TRBV24-1|NA|many|TRBJ2-5
TGTGCCACCCCACCTCCGGGGGAAGAGACCCAGTACTTC
CATPPPGEETQYF
>TRBV23-1|TRBD2|NA|TRBJ2-7
TGCGCCAGCCTCGCGAAGGGGGAGTCTAGCGGGGCGAGCTCCTACGAGCAGTACTTC
CASLAKGESSGASSYEQYF
>TRBV12-3/TRBV12-4|NA|many|TRBJ2-5
TGTGCCAGCAGTTTAACAACCTTACTCGGGGAGACCCAGTACTTC
CASSLTTLLGETQYF
>TRBV27|TRBD2|many|TRBJ2-3
TGTGCCAGCAGTCTCGGGACTAGCTCCGGTACGCAGTATTTT
CASSLGTSSGTQYF
>TRBV5-5|NA|many|TRBJ2-1
TGTGCCAGCAGCCCCGGGACTTCAAATGAGCAGTTCTTC
CASSPGTSNEQFF
>TRBV19|NA|NA|TRBJ2-6
TGTGCCAGTAGTTCCGTCGGGTTGGCCAACGTCCTGACTTTC
CASSSVGLANVLTF